This is a list of T cell receptor beta chains from one sample in a study of shared clonotypes between healthy human individuals. Profiling relied on immunoSEQ multiplex PCR, and the TCRdb table lists in-frame clones only, not all of them. Among about 2.1 million clones, around 93% were seen once, and the ten largest hold 1.5% to 2%. The sample comprised naive CD8+ T cells from PBMCs. The receptors were gathered from a man between 18 and 35 years old in good health. Some clones in this sample may be carry-over from other donors' samples. Each CDR3 is given with its conserved first and last residue.

v_call cdr3_aa
TRBV4-1 CASTQTGGFYGYTF
TRBV27 CASSFLGVEQYF
TRBV7-9 CASSYQPGGAYEQYF
TRBV2 CASSPRLVTEVARAKNIQYF
TRBV27 CASSLGQKVVTDGYTF
TRBV4-1 CASSQKGGYGYTF
TRBV27 CASSPLSGRSPYEQYF
TRBV2 CASSEGGRNYGYTF
TRBV5-4 CASSTRRGLFVGYTF
TRBV9 CASSTTLAGGFSGELFF
TRBV6-6 CASSYRQGGWDGYTF
TRBV19 CASSLTPNTEAFF
TRBV27 CASSYTLGDGYTF
TRBV27 CASSASSGQGGGYTF
TRBV4-1 CASSQDRASGSSYEQYF
TRBV13 CASSSRDFTDTQYF
TRBV10-3 CAISPTSMGSYEQYF
TRBV15 CATSRLRLYNEQFF
TRBV7-9 CASSFFSEGGNTIYF
TRBV5-4 CASSVVPRSKETQYF
TRBV28 CASSFSRRSYNEQFF
TRBV6-6 CASSYSLDYEQYF
TRBV4-1 CASSQDRGSNQPQHF
TRBV10-2 CASSGLQAWDYGYTF
TRBV7-9 CASSSSSTGGGGNVLTF
TRBV16 CASSQSHSQFDEQFF
TRBV4-1 CASSQGQGGGYTF
TRBV5-8 CATGQGNQPQHF
TRBV29-1 CSVEGGEKSYNEQFF
TRBV7-8 CASSKTGSQPQHF
TRBV7-6 CASSPAQGFHPGELFF
TRBV6-1 CASSELRGRGPQHF
TRBV27 CASSPQGGDAGQFF
TRBV7-9 CASSLGTGLDTQYF
TRBV15 CATSRDRRRYSYEQYF
TRBV10-3 CAISEPSGRAHGELFF
TRBV7-3 CASSLTGAVNQPQHF
TRBV28 CASSSPFVNLGNEKLFF
TRBV27 CASQFGGSADTQYF
TRBV29-1 CSVLGGTTYEQYF
TRBV25-1 CASSLQGMDGYTF
TRBV7-9 CASSRAGNTGELFF
TRBV7-9 CASRSQGEGYEQYF
TRBV27 CASSKTGRFTEAFF
TRBV9 CASSVVRNDEQFF
TRBV4-3 CASSQEATSGRPHGELFF
TRBV9 CASSAFLGVRSGNTIYF
TRBV27 CASSLAPGQETQYF
TRBV19 CASTISWRVQGRGDGYTF
TRBV27 CASSLSPGTSYNEQFF
TRBV27 CASSLLRGVQSYTF
TRBV27 CASSLSIGNQPQHF
TRBV5-1 CASSLDRDQPQHF
TRBV7-2 CASSPGQGRWDEQYF